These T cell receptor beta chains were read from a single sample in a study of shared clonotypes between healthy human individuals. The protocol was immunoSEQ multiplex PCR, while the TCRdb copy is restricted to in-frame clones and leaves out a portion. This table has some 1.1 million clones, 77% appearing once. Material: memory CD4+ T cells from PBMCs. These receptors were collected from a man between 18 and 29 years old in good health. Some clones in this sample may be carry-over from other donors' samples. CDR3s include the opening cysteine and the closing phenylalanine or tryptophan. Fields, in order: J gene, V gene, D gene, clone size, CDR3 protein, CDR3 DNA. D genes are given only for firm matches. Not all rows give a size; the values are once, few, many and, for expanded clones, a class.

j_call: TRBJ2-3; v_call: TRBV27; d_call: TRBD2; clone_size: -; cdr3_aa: CASSFLGTSGRIDTQYF; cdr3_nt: TGTGCCAGCAGTTTCTTGGGGACTAGCGGGAGAATAGATACGCAGTATTTT
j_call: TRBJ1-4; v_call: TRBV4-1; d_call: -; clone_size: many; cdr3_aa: CASSPSGNSNEKLFF; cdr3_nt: TGCGCCAGCAGCCCCTCAGGGAATAGTAACGAAAAACTGTTTTTT
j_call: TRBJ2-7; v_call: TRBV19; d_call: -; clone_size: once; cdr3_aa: CASSQTGLSYEQYF; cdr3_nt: TGTGCCAGTAGCCAGACAGGCCTCTCCTACGAGCAGTACTTC
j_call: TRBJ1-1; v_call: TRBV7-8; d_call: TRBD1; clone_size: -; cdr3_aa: CASSSQGGAGGLNTEAFF; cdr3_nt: TGTGCCAGCAGCTCCCAAGGGGGGGCAGGGGGCTTGAACACTGAAGCTTTCTTT
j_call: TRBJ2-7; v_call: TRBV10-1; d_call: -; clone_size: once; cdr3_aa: CASREGLSYEQYF; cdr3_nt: TGCGCCAGCAGGGAGGGACTTTCTTACGAGCAGTACTTC
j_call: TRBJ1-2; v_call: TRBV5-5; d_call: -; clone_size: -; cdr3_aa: CASSLVGTPNYGYTF; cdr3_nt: TGTGCCAGCAGCTTGGTGGGGACCCCTAACTATGGCTACACCTTC
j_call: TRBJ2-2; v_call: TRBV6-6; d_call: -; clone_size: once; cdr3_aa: CASSYSGLAGGELFF; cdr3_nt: TGTGCCAGCAGTTACTCCGGGCTAGCTGGGGGGGAGCTGTTTTTT
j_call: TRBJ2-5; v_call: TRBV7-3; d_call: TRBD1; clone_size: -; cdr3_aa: CASSKKTGLGGETQYF; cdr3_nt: TGTGCCAGCAGCAAGAAGACAGGGTTAGGGGGAGAGACCCAGTACTTC
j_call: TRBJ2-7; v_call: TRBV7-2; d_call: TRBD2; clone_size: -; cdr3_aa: CASSLGLAGYEQYF; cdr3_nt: TGTGCCAGCAGCTTAGGACTAGCAGGCTACGAGCAGTACTTC
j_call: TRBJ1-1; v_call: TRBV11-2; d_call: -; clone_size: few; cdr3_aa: CASSLEGNTEAFF; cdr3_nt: TGTGCCAGCAGCCTAGAAGGGAACACTGAAGCTTTCTTT
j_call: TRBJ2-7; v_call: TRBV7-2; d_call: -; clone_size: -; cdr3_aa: CASSFQGLYEQYF; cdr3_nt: TGTGCCAGCAGTTTCCAGGGTCTGTACGAGCAGTACTTC
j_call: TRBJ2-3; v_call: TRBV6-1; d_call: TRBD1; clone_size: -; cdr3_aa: CASSDQGVATDTQYF; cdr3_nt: TGTGCCAGCAGTGATCAGGGGGTGGCCACAGATACGCAGTATTTT
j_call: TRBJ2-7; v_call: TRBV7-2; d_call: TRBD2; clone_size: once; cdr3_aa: CASSLAGLAGDPYEQYF; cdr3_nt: TGTGCCAGCAGCTTAGCTGGGCTAGCGGGAGACCCCTACGAGCAGTACTTC
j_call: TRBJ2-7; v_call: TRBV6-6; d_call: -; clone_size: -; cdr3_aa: CASRRGREWYEQYF; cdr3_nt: TGTGCCAGCAGAAGGGGGCGGGAGTGGTACGAGCAGTACTTC
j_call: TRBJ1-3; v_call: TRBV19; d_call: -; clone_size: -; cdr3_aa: CASSIVRGGGIGNTIYF; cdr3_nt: TGTGCCAGTAGTATAGTGCGGGGAGGTGGAATTGGAAACACCATATATTTT
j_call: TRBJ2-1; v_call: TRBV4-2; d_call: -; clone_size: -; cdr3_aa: CASSQDPGPYNEQFF; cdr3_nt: TGTGCCAGCAGCCAAGATCCGGGCCCCTACAATGAGCAGTTCTTC
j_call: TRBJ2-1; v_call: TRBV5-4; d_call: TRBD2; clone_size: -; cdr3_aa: CASSTGTSGMVVFF; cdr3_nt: TGTGCCAGCAGCACCGGGACTAGCGGGATGGTGGTGTTCTTC
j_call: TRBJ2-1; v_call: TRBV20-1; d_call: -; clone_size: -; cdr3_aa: CSASIEQFF; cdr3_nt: TGCAGTGCTAGTATCGAGCAGTTCTTC
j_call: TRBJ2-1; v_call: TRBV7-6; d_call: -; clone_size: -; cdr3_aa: CASSLGVGRGEDEQFF; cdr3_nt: TGTGCCAGCAGCTTAGGGGTTGGCAGGGGAGAAGATGAGCAGTTCTTC
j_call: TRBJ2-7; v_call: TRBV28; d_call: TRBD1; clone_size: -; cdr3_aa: CASQTGPYEQYF; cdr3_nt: TGTGCCAGTCAGACAGGGCCCTACGAGCAGTACTTC
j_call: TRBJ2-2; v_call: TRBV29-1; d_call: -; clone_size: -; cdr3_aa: CSVGRANTGELFF; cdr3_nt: TGCAGCGTTGGCAGGGCCAACACCGGGGAGCTGTTTTTT
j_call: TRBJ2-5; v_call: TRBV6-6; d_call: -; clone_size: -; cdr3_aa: CASNGAGLSRETQYF; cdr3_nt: TGTGCCAGCAACGGGGCGGGACTGTCACGGGAGACCCAGTACTTC
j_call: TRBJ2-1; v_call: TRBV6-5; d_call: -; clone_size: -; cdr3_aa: CATHGYNEQFF; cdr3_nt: TGTGCCACCCACGGCTACAATGAGCAGTTCTTC
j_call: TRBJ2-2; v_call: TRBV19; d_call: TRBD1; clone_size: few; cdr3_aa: CASRQGRNANTGELFF; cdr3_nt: TGTGCCAGTCGACAGGGGAGAAACGCGAACACCGGGGAGCTGTTTTTT
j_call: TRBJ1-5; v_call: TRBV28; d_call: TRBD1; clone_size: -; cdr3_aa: CASSLADRIYSNQPQHF; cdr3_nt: TGTGCCAGCAGTTTAGCGGACAGGATCTATAGCAATCAGCCCCAGCATTTT
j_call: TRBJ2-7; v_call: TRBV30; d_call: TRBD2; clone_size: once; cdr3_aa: CAWGGRGLAGGNYEQYF; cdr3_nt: TGTGCCTGGGGCGGCAGGGGACTAGCGGGAGGGAACTACGAGCAGTACTTC
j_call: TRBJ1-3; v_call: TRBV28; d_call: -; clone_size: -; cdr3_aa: CASSFGGSSGNTIYF; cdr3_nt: TGTGCCAGTTCTTTTGGGGGGAGCTCTGGAAACACCATATATTTT
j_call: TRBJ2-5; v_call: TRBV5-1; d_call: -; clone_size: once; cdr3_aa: CASSLSGPSSAETQYF; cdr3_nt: TGCGCCAGCAGCTTGTCGGGCCCTAGTTCCGCAGAGACCCAGTACTTC
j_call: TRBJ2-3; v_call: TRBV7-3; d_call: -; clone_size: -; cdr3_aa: CASSPPGTDTQYF; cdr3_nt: TGTGCCAGCAGCCCACCCGGCACAGATACGCAGTATTTT
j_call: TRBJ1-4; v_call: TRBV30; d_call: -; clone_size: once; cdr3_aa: CAWSVWGVGEKLFF; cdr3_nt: TGTGCCTGGAGTGTATGGGGGGTAGGGGAAAAACTGTTTTTT
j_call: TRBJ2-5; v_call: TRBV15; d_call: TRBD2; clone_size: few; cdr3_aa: CATSTGRERQETQYF; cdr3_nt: TGTGCCACCAGCACGGGGCGGGAGCGGCAGGAGACCCAGTACTTC
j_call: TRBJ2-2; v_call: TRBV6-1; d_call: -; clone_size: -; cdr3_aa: CASSDLYTGELFF; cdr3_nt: TGTGCCAGCAGTGATCTGTACACCGGGGAGCTGTTTTTT
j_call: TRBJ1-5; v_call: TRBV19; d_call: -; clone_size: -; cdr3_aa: CASSIRGGNQPQHF; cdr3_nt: TGTGCCAGTAGTATTCGAGGGGGCAATCAGCCCCAGCATTTT
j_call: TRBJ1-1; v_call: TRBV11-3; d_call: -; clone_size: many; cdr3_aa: CASSLDEGAEAFF; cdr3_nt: TGTGCCAGCAGCTTAGATGAAGGGGCTGAAGCTTTCTTT
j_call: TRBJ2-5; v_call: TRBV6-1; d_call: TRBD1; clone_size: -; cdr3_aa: CASSFGQGGETQYF; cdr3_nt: TGTGCCAGCAGTTTCGGACAGGGGGGGGAGACCCAGTACTTC
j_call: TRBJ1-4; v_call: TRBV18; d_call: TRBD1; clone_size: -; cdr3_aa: CASSADRDSNNEKLFF; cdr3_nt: TGTGCCAGCTCAGCTGACCGGGACAGCAATAATGAAAAACTGTTTTTT
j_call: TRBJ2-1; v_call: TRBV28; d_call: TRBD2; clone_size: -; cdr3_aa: CASSPDWREGNEQFF; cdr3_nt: TGTGCCAGCAGTCCTGACTGGCGGGAGGGCAATGAGCAGTTCTTC
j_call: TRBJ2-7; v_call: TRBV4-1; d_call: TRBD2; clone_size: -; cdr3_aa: CASSLSLGEGYYEQYF; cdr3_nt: TGCGCCAGCAGCCTCAGCCTCGGGGAGGGGTACTACGAGCAGTACTTC
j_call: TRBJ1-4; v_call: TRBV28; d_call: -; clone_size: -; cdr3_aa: CASRAALWAKLFF; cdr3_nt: TGTGCCAGCAGGGCGGCCCTGTGGGCAAAACTGTTTTTT
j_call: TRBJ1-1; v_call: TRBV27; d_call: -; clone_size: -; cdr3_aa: CASRGQRREAFF; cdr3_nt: TGTGCCAGCAGGGGACAAAGGCGGGAAGCTTTCTTT
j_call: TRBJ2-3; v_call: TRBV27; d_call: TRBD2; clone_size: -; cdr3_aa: CASKGLAGGVRNTQYF; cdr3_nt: TGTGCCAGCAAGGGACTAGCGGGAGGGGTAAGGAATACGCAGTATTTT
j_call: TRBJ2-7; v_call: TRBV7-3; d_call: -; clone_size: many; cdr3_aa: CASSFGRNSYEQYF; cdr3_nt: TGTGCCAGCAGCTTCGGGCGGAACTCCTACGAGCAGTACTTC
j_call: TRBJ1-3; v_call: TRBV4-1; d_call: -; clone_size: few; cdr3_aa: CASSGLNTIYF; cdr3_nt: TGCGCCAGCAGTGGGTTAAACACCATATATTTT
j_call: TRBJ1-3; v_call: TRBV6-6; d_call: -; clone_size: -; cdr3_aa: CASSYIGTSSGNTIYF; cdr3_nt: TGTGCCAGCAGTTACATTGGGACGAGCTCTGGAAACACCATATATTTT
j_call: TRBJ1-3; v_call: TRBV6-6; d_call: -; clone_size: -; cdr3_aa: CASSWGESGNTIYF; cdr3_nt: TGTGCCAGCAGTTGGGGCGAGTCCGGAAACACCATATATTTT
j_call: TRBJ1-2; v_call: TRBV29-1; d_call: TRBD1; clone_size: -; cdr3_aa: CSVEVNFVQGSYTF; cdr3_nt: TGCAGCGTTGAAGTTAATTTTGTACAGGGGTCTTACACCTTC
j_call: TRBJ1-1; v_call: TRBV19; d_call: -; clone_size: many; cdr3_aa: CASSLRQRPEAFF; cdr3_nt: TGTGCCAGTAGTCTAAGACAGAGGCCTGAAGCTTTCTTT
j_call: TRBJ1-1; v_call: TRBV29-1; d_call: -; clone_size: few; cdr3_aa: CSVPGGRVNLAFF; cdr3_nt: TGCAGCGTCCCCGGGGGCAGGGTGAATCTTGCTTTCTTT
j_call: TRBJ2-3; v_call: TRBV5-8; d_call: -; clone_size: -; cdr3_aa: CASSLKRTDTQYF; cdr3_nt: TGTGCCAGCAGCTTGAAGCGCACAGATACGCAGTATTTT